A single T cell receptor beta chain is shown here with its context. The data originate from a study of shared clonotypes between healthy human individuals. The CDR3 covers 16 residues. The V gene's germline CDR1 is SGHKS and CDR2 YYEKEE (reference sequence). V was clipped by 0 bases and J by 2 bases, with 12 bases between them. Sequencing used immunoSEQ multiplex PCR; TCRdb keeps in-frame clones, though not all of them. This table has 600,000 to 750,000 clones, roughly 87% appearing once. This chain uses TRBV5-5 with TRBJ1-5; the D gene is possibly TRBD1 (5 bases). Sequencing was performed on memory CD8+ T cells from PBMCs. As for subset: CD45RO+ cells pooled with CCR7-negative TemRA cells. The clonotype was recovered from a young man in good health. Some clones in this sample may be carry-over from other donors' samples. The CDR3 nucleotides are TGTGCCAGCAGCTTGGGTAGGGGATGGGGCAATCAGCCCCAGCATTTT. Translation: CASSLGRGWGNQPQHF.